One and the same sample provided the 22 T cell receptor beta chains below, sequenced in a study of T cells in Graves' hyperthyroidism and ophthalmopathy. Amplification of TCR beta CDR3 regions used RNA as the template. When the TCR CDR3 underwent first-round RT-PCR, the HTBI primer set was used. One entry per CDR3 protein, called by TCRdb with MiXCR from the multiplex PCR reads. The sample records 400,000 to 550,000 distinct CDR3 sequences, roughly 25% being singletons. Sequencing was done on a sample of blood. These receptors all stem from a woman aged 25 to 39 with Graves' ophthalmopathy.

This clonotype was observed at least ten times. The chain employs TRBV5-1 and TRBJ1-1; no reliable D call. The CDR3 extends over 15 amino acids. Germline V CDR1 and CDR2: SGHRS, YFSETQ. V lost 0 bases, J lost 1 base, and 10 bases lay in between. The CDR3 DNA follows: TGCGCCAGCAGCTTGGCTCGTCAGGCGAACACTGAAGCTTTCTTT. Protein: CASSLARQANTEAFF.

As for this clonotype: At one end, the junction sequence differs from germline, possibly due to a read error. The chain carries TRBV6-2 or TRBV6-3 and TRBJ2-7; 7 bases align to TRBD1. The CDR3 is 14 amino acids. CDR1 and CDR2 from the germline V gene are MNHEY and SVGEGT. In DNA form, the CDR3 reads TGTGCCAGCAGTATCGGGACAGACTCCTACGAGCAGTACTTT. This translates into CASSIGTDSYEQYF.

This clonotype has only a few counts. The chain is built from TRBV9 and TRBJ2-7; no clear D gene. Germline V gene data show CDR1 as SGDLS and CDR2 as YYNGEE. The germline V and J ends were trimmed by 0 bases and 4 bases, with 11 bases remaining between them. CDR3 length: 14 amino acids. In DNA, the CDR3 is TGTGCCAGCAGCGTAGTTCCACACTCTTACGAGCAGTACTTC. Protein sequence: CASSVVPHSYEQYF.

The rearrangement links TRBV6-1 to TRBJ1-3; unclear D gene. This CDR3 spans 12 amino acids. The germline CDR1 and CDR2 sequences are MNHNS and SASEGT. V was pared by 8 bases and J by 5 bases, with 10 bases between. The CDR3 nucleotides read TGTGCCAGCCGGGTGGAGCGAAACACCATATATTTT. Its translation: CASRVERNTIYF.

This sequence joins TRBV11-3 and TRBJ1-1; D is perhaps TRBD1 (5 bases). CDR1 is SGHNT, CDR2 YENEEA, per germline. The CDR3 covers 15 residues. V was cut by 0 bases and J by 0 bases, with 8 bases left in between. DNA for the CDR3: TGTGCCAGCAGCTTAGATGGGGGGATGAACACTGAAGCTTTCTTT. Encoded protein: CASSLDGGMNTEAFF.

In DNA, the CDR3 is TGTGCCAGCAGCGCATACCCCAGGACAGGGGCCACTGAAGCTTTCTTT. Translation gives CASSAYPRTGATEAFF. The J gene is TRBJ1-1, the V gene TRBV13, with TRBD1 identical over 9 bases. The V gene end was trimmed by 5 bases and the J gene end by 4 bases; junction bases not matched to a gene: 11. CDR3 size: 16 residues. Germline loops: CDR1 PRHDT, CDR2 FYEKMQ (reference sequence).

This clonotype was observed at least ten times. The chain is built from TRBV12-3 or TRBV12-4 and TRBJ2-7; 7 positions agree with TRBD1. With 5 bases clipped from V and 2 bases from J, the junction kept 6 bases outside the gene matches. The CDR3 is made up of 14 amino acids. The CDR3 DNA follows: TGTGCCAGCAGTACGGACAGGCGAACCTACGAGCAGTACTTC. Protein product: CASSTDRRTYEQYF.

CDR3 nucleotides: TGCGCCAGCAGACAAAAGCTTCAACCCGGGACAGGCCAAGAGACCCAGTACTTC. It specifies CASRQKLQPGTGQETQYF. The V call is TRBV5-1, the J call TRBJ2-5; 8 bases are a match to TRBD1. Germline CDR1 reads SGHRS; CDR2 reads YFSETQ. Germline trimming cut 5 bases from V and 1 base from J; bases unmatched to any gene: 16. The CDR3 consists of 18 residues.

This clonotype was picked up many times. J is TRBJ1-1 and V is TRBV2, with D hard to call. The V gene's germline CDR1 is SNHLY and CDR2 FYNNEI. The CDR3 consists of 15 residues. Between the trimmed V and J ends, which lost 6 bases and 0 bases, there was a span of 14 bases. Written as DNA, the CDR3 is TGTGCCAGCAGCGGTTATTTGACCATGAACACTGAAGCTTTCTTT. Protein sequence: CASSGYLTMNTEAFF.

This chain joins TRBV5-1 and TRBJ1-1; D perhaps matches TRBD1 (6 bases). CDR1 is SGHRS and CDR2 is YFSETQ in the germline V gene. The CDR3 extends over 14 amino acids. Trimming removed 4 bases from V and 1 base from J, with 11 bases in between. CDR3 DNA: TGCGCCAGCAGCCATATGACAGGGAACACTGAAGCTTTCTTT. Its protein is CASSHMTGNTEAFF. Filled out from reference TRBV5-1 and TRBJ1-1, the complete variable domain reads KAGVTQTPRYLIKTRGQQVTLSCSPISGHRSVSWYQQTPGQGLQFLFEYFSETQRNKGNFPGRFSGRQFSNSRSEMNVSTLELGDSALYLCASSHMTGNTEAFFGQGTRLTVV.

J is TRBJ1-2 and V is TRBV27; tentatively, D is TRBD1 (5 bases). Germline V gene sequence: CDR1 MNHEY, CDR2 SMNVEV (reference sequence). V lost 4 bases and J lost 4, with 19 bases in between. The CDR3 is 16 residues long. The CDR3 spells CASSSASAQGPYGYTF. The CDR3 DNA is TGTGCCAGCAGTTCAGCCTCCGCCCAGGGCCCCTATGGCTACACCTTC.

J is TRBJ1-2 and V is TRBV29-1; D uncertain. Germline CDR1 reads SQVTM; CDR2 reads ANQGSEA. Trimming stripped 3 bases from V and 4 bases from J, with 18 bases between. The CDR3 has 15 amino acids. CDR3 in DNA: TGCAGCGTTGAGACCGACGGGGAGTACGGCTATGGCTACACCTTC. It translates to CSVETDGEYGYGYTF.

This clonotype was counted between two and nine times. The chain combines TRBV11-2 with TRBJ1-2; D is unclear. The CDR3 is made up of 13 amino acids. Germline CDR1 SGHAT, CDR2 FQNNGV. V dropped 10 bases and J dropped 0 bases, with 12 bases sitting between them. CDR3 loop: CANPATSNYGYTF. CDR3 in DNA: TGTGCCAACCCGGCCACCTCTAACTATGGCTACACCTTC.

The genes are TRBV6-5 and TRBJ2-2; no clear D gene. Germline CDR1 reads MNHEY; CDR2 reads SVGAGI. The CDR3 extends over 15 amino acids. V lost 2 bases and J lost 5, with 12 bases in between. The CDR3 region is CASSYPGRRTGELFF. The CDR3 bases are TGTGCCAGCAGTTACCCTGGGCGCAGGACCGGGGAGCTGTTTTTT.

In its sample, this clonotype was seen a few times. The gene calls are TRBV30 and TRBJ2-4; D possibly corresponds to TRBD2 (5 bases). The length of the CDR3 is 13 residues. V was clipped by 6 bases and J by 5 bases, with 14 bases between them. CDR1 is GTSNPN, CDR2 SVGIG, per germline (reference sequence). CDR3 protein: CACWARVQNIQYF. CDR3 nucleotides: TGTGCCTGTTGGGCGCGGGTCCAAAACATTCAGTACTTC.

As regards this clonotype: A read error may explain this, as a much larger clone is one base away. This chain uses TRBV20-1 with TRBJ2-2; no clear D gene. This CDR3 has 13 residues. Trimming took off 6 bases at V and 5 bases at J, with 13 bases between the two ends. Per germline, CDR1 DFQATT and CDR2 SNEGSKA (reference sequence). In DNA, the CDR3 is TGCAGTGCCCGGATAGGGCAGACCGGGGAGCTGTTTTTT. It encodes CSARIGQTGELFF.

In this sample, this clonotype turned up many times. The V call is TRBV9, the J call TRBJ1-2, with TRBD1 identical over 8 bases. Losses at the gene ends were 4 bases for V and 5 bases for J; bases not matched to a gene: 13. The V gene's germline CDR1 is SGDLS and CDR2 YYNGEE. The CDR3 has 16 residues. Written as DNA, the CDR3 is TGTGCCAGCAGCATTACCGACAGGGGCCTTTCTTATGGCTACACCTTC. Its protein is CASSITDRGLSYGYTF.

This chain links TRBV28 with TRBJ2-5, with 13 bases matching TRBD2. V shed 6 bases and J 0 bases; nucleotides not matched to a gene: 13. Germline CDR1 is MDHEN and CDR2 is SYDVKM. The CDR3 loop spans 19 amino acids. The CDR3 nucleotides read TGTGCCAGCAGCCCCTTCCGACTAGCGGGGGGAAAGTACCAAGAGACCCAGTACTTC. Its protein is CASSPFRLAGGKYQETQYF. Full variable domain (outside the CDR3, taken from reference TRBV28 and TRBJ2-5): DVKVTQSSRYLVKRTGEKVFLECVQDMDHENMFWYRQDPGLGLRLIYFSYDVKMKEKGDIPEGYSVSREKKERFSLILESASTNQTSMYLCASSPFRLAGGKYQETQYFGPGTRLLVL.

The chain couples TRBV6-1 to TRBJ1-5; D is ambiguous. Deletions cut 2 bases from V and 5 bases from J, with 7 bases between. CDR1 and CDR2 (germline): MNHNS, SASEGT. CDR3 length: 13 residues. The CDR3 bases are TGTGCCAGCAGTGAAAGAGGTTATCAGCCCCAGCATTTT. This sequence encodes CASSERGYQPQHF.

This clonotype has ten or more counts. The genes are TRBV4-3 and TRBJ1-1; D gene unclear. Germline-derived CDR1 and CDR2 are LGHNA and YSLEER. With 1 base removed from V and 5 bases from J, the gap between germline ends came to 11 bases. This CDR3 has 14 residues. The CDR3 sequence: CASSQVPGETEAFF. DNA for the CDR3: TGCGCCAGCAGCCAAGTCCCAGGAGAAACTGAAGCTTTCTTT.

This clonotype showed up many times. The J gene is TRBJ1-3, the V gene TRBV12-3 or TRBV12-4; D is uncertain. The CDR3 runs 17 residues. V was shortened by 6 bases and J by 0 bases, with 18 bases between the two germline ends. DNA for the CDR3: TGTGCCAGCAGCGACCAGACCTACTACCTCTCTGGAAACACCATATATTTT. Residues: CASSDQTYYLSGNTIYF.

This clonotype appeared many times. The chain couples TRBV7-6 to TRBJ1-3; D is unclear. CDR1 SGHVS and CDR2 FNYEAQ come from the germline V gene. V dropped 4 bases and J dropped 4 bases, with 14 bases sitting between them. CDR3 length equals 15 residues. CDR3 residues: CASSSEAGYGNTIYF. The DNA for the CDR3 is TGTGCCAGCAGCTCCGAGGCGGGCTACGGAAACACCATATATTTT.